This entry lists 15 T cell receptor beta chains sequenced from one sample in a study of identical twins. TCRdb fed the 5' RACE reads into MiXCR, producing one record per CDR3 protein. This table holds around 1.7 million distinct CDR3 sequences, less than 35% found once. Sequencing input: cord blood. Every receptor here comes from a newborn girl in good health.

The V gene is TRBV5-1, the J gene TRBJ2-3; TRBD1 matches at 9 bases. The germline gives CDR1 SGHRS, CDR2 YFSETQ. This CDR3 spans 16 amino acids. V was pared by 4 bases and J by 3 bases, with 9 bases of the junction left unmatched. Here the CDR3 DNA reads TGCGCCAGCAGCCCCACCAACAGGGGGCAGACAGATACGCAGTATTTT. Its translation is CASSPTNRGQTDTQYF.

For the CDR3, the DNA is TGCAGTGCACCGAGGCCGGGGATCGACGAGCAGTACTTC. It is translated as CSAPRPGIDEQYF. The rearrangement uses TRBV20-1 and TRBJ2-7; a possible D gene is TRBD2 (5 bases). This CDR3 spans 13 amino acids. V was pared by 6 bases and J by 5 bases, with 17 bases between. Looked up from germline, CDR1 is DFQATT and CDR2 is SNEGSKA (reference sequence).

This chain joins TRBV12-3 or TRBV12-4 and TRBJ2-5; 10 nucleotides line up with TRBD1. With V trimmed by 4 bases and J by 5 bases, 10 bases remained unmatched. This CDR3 is 16 amino acids long. The CDR3 spells CASSSLRDRGRETQYF. DNA for the CDR3: TGTGCCAGCAGTTCCCTCCGGGACAGGGGACGGGAGACCCAGTACTTC.

The rearrangement joins TRBV9 to TRBJ2-1; 12 positions agree with TRBD2. Germline assignment: CDR1 SGDLS and CDR2 YYNGEE. This CDR3 has 15 residues. J was trimmed by 5 bases and V by 2 bases; bases with no gene match: 2. CDR3 protein: CASSVTSGGHNEQFF. The CDR3 coding sequence is TGTGCCAGCAGCGTGACTAGCGGGGGCCACAATGAGCAGTTCTTC.

The chain recombines TRBV6-1 with TRBJ2-2; D is perhaps TRBD1 or TRBD2 (5 bases each). There are 11 residues in the CDR3. From germline, CDR1 is MNHNS and CDR2 SASEGT. V lost 8 bases, J lost 6 bases, and 7 bases lay in between. For the CDR3, the DNA is TGTGCCAGCCCGGGACCCGGGGAGCTGTTTTTT. Amino acids: CASPGPGELFF.

A word on this clonotype: A read error is possible here, since a much larger clone lies one base away. J is TRBJ2-5 and V is TRBV28; the match to TRBD2 covers 10 bases. The CDR3 is 11 residues long. With V trimmed by 5 bases and J by 11 bases, 2 bases remained unmatched. CDR1 and CDR2 from the germline V gene are MDHEN and SYDVKM. The CDR3 here is CASSVTSGQYF. Here the CDR3 DNA reads TGTGCCAGCAGTGTGACTAGCGGGCAGTACTTC.

The table lists this clonotype with a few counts. The chain couples TRBV4-1 to TRBJ2-7, with D possibly matching TRBD2 (6 bases). Between the trimmed V and J ends, which lost 4 bases and 6 bases, there was a span of 13 bases. The CDR3 is 13 amino acids. From germline, CDR1 is MGHRA and CDR2 YSYEKL. The CDR3 DNA sequence: TGCGCCAGCAGCCGGGACTTGCGGGGCGAGCAGTACTTC. It specifies CASSRDLRGEQYF.

This clonotype was observed a single time. One junction end disagrees with the germline gene, perhaps due to a read error. The rearrangement links TRBV15 to TRBJ1-2, with 8 nucleotides matching TRBD1. The CDR3 is made up of 18 amino acids. The V gene's germline CDR1 is LNHNV and CDR2 YYDKDF (reference sequence). In DNA form, the CDR3 reads TGTGCCACCAGCGGTTTATCGGACAGGGCCCCGACTAACTATGGCCACACCTTC. Protein product: CATSGLSDRAPTNYGHTF.

The rearrangement links TRBV4-1 to TRBJ2-5, with D unresolved. The CDR3 is 14 amino acids. CDR1 and CDR2 (germline): MGHRA, YSYEKL. V was cut by 1 base and J by 11 bases, with 17 bases left in between. CDR3: CASSQGTRKHGQYF. As DNA, the CDR3 is TGCGCCAGCAGCCAAGGGACCCGAAAACACGGGCAGTACTTC.

The chain is built from TRBV2 and TRBJ2-1, with no clear D. CDR3 length: 12 residues. Germline values: CDR1 SNHLY, CDR2 FYNNEI. The V end was cut by 6 bases, the J end by 8 bases, with 11 bases between. CDR3 region: CASRGLGYEQFF. CDR3 bases: TGTGCCAGCAGAGGGCTAGGGTATGAGCAGTTCTTC. The full variable domain, rest sourced from reference TRBV2 and TRBJ2-1, is EPEVTQTPSHQVTQMGQEVILRCVPISNHLYFYWYRQILGQKVEFLVSFYNNEISEKSEIFDDQFSVERPDGSNFTLKIRSTKLEDSAMYFCASRGLGYEQFFGPGTRLTVL.

The V gene is TRBV20-1, the J gene TRBJ1-1; D perhaps matches TRBD1 (5 bases). The V and J ends lost 5 bases and 2 bases respectively, with 15 bases between them. The CDR3 is 14 amino acids. Germline loops: CDR1 DFQATT, CDR2 SNEGSKA (reference sequence). In nucleotides, the CDR3 is TGCAGTGCTGGAAGGGGATCCTTAAACACTGAAGCTTTCTTT. Translated, it gives CSAGRGSLNTEAFF.

This clonotype was picked up a small number of times. The genes are TRBV28 and TRBJ2-4, with 10 nucleotides matching TRBD2. Germline CDR1 and CDR2: MDHEN and SYDVKM. J was trimmed by 0 bases and V by 3 bases; bases with no gene match: 17. The CDR3 runs 21 residues. The CDR3, as DNA: TGTGCCAGCAGTTTGCGTCCAGGAACTAGCGGGACCGCTCTAGCCAAAAACATTCAGTACTTC. Its translation is CASSLRPGTSGTALAKNIQYF. The entire variable domain, with the rest obtained from reference TRBV28 and TRBJ2-4, is as follows: DVKVTQSSRYLVKRTGEKVFLECVQDMDHENMFWYRQDPGLGLRLIYFSYDVKMKEKGDIPEGYSVSREKKERFSLILESASTNQTSMYLCASSLRPGTSGTALAKNIQYFGAGTRLSVL.

The CDR3 loop is CASLDSGIEQYF. In DNA form, the CDR3 reads TGTGCCAGCTTGGATTCGGGAATCGAGCAGTACTTC. V is TRBV5-6 and J is TRBJ2-7; a weak D match, TRBD2 (5 bases). CDR1 and CDR2 from the germline V gene are SGHDT and YYEEEE. This CDR3 comprises 12 residues. Deletions cut 7 bases from V and 6 bases from J, with 14 bases between.

J is TRBJ1-2 and V is TRBV3-1; tentative D call: TRBD1 (6 bases). The CDR3 sequence is 15 residues long. The germline V gene has CDR1 LGHDT and CDR2 YNNKEL (reference sequence). V lost 6 bases and J 3 bases, leaving 17 bases between the germline ends. The CDR3: CASRAQGQGYYGYTF. CDR3 DNA: TGTGCCAGCAGGGCACAGGGCCAAGGGTACTATGGCTACACCTTC.

The chain links TRBV20-1 to TRBJ2-7; D might be TRBD2 (5 bases). The CDR3 runs to 15 residues. V lost 0 bases and J 3 bases, leaving 15 bases between the germline ends. Per germline, CDR1 DFQATT and CDR2 SNEGSKA (reference sequence). The CDR3 bases are TGCAGTGCTAGAGACGTCGGGAACTATGGCTACGAGCAGTACTTC. Protein: CSARDVGNYGYEQYF.